This T cell receptor (beta chain) was captured in a study of blood T cell repertoires in COVID-19. This CDR3 has 14 residues. V lost 5 bases, J lost 3 bases, and 14 bases lay in between. CDR1 is SEHNR, CDR2 FQNEAQ, per germline (reference sequence). In the authors' workflow: Reference gene primer amplification gave nucleated cell count estimates. Generated by immunoSEQ multiplex PCR, the TCRdb table keeps only in-frame clones and is missing some. The V and J calls and clone size were taken over from that table, and D and trimming were inferred from the DNA. Of some 250,000 clones listed, around 85% are singletons.

The sequence was collected from a woman aged 40 to 50 with acute COVID-19. The gene calls are TRBV7-9 and TRBJ2-7, with D possibly TRBD2 on 6 matching bases. Sequencing was carried out using PBMCs or T cells enriched from blood (not recorded which). CDR3 DNA sequence: TGTGCCAGCAGCCTGGGCGGGGAAAACTACGAGCAGTACTTC. Translated, it gives CASSLGGENYEQYF.